This TCR beta chain is drawn from a study of blood T cell repertoires in COVID-19. The V gene's germline CDR1 is LGHNA and CDR2 YNFKEQ. CDR3 length: 16 amino acids. V was cut by 1 base and J by 4 bases, with 11 bases left in between. Some clones are missing from TCRdb's copy, which holds only in-frame ones; the method was immunoSEQ multiplex PCR. There are a few hundred thousand clones in the sample; approximately 87% occur only once, and less than 2% lies in the top ten. This TCR was sampled from a woman aged 40 to 49 who had recovered from COVID-19. The material sequenced was PBMCs or T cells enriched from blood (not recorded which). The gene calls are TRBV4-2 and TRBJ1-6, with D maybe TRBD1 (6 bases). The CDR3 loop is CASSQGRTDYNSPLHF. The CDR3 coding sequence is TGTGCCAGCAGCCAAGGGCGGACAGATTATAATTCACCCCTCCACTTT.